This T cell receptor (beta chain) stems from a study of blood T cell repertoires in COVID-19. Looked up from germline, CDR1 is SEHNR and CDR2 is FQNEAQ (reference sequence). Trimming at V came to 5 bases and at J to 5 bases, leaving 4 bases not matched to a gene. This CDR3 comprises 15 residues. Per the study methods: It was from reference gene primer amplification that nucleated cell counts were estimated. Produced via immunoSEQ multiplex PCR; TCRdb's table is partial and in-frame only. V and J calls and clone size follow that table, whereas D and trimming were derived from the DNA. The sample lists around 200,000 clones, about 86% occurring once. This clone was counted a few times.

The chain employs TRBV7-9 and TRBJ2-2; TRBD1 aligns across 11 bases. The TCR comes from a man aged 25 to 40 with active or convalescent COVID-19. The sequenced sample consisted of peripheral blood. CDR3 nucleotide sequence: TGTGCCAGCAGCACCGGGACAGGGGGAACCGGGGAGCTGTTTTTT. Translated: CASSTGTGGTGELFF. Combining the CDR3 with reference TRBV7-9 and TRBJ2-2 gives the whole variable domain DTGVSQNPRHKITKRGQNVTFRCDPISEHNRLYWYRQTLGQGPEFLTYFQNEAQLEKSRLLSDRFSAERPKGSFSTLEIQRTEQGDSAMYLCASSTGTGGTGELFFGEGSRLTVL.